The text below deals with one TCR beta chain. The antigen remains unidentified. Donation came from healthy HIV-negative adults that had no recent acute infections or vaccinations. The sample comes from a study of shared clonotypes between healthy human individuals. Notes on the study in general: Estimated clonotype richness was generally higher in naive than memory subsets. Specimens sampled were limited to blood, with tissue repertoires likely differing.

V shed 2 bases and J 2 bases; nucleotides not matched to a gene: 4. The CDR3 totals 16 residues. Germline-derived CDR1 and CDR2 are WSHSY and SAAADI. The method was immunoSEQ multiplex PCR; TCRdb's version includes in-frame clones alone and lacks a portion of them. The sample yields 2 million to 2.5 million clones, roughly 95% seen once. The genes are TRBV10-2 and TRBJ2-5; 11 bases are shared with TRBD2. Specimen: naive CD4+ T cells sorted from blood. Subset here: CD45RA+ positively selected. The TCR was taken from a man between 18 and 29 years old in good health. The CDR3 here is CASSELASGGQETQYF. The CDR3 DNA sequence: TGCGCCAGCAGTGAGCTGGCTAGCGGGGGGCAAGAGACCCAGTACTTC.